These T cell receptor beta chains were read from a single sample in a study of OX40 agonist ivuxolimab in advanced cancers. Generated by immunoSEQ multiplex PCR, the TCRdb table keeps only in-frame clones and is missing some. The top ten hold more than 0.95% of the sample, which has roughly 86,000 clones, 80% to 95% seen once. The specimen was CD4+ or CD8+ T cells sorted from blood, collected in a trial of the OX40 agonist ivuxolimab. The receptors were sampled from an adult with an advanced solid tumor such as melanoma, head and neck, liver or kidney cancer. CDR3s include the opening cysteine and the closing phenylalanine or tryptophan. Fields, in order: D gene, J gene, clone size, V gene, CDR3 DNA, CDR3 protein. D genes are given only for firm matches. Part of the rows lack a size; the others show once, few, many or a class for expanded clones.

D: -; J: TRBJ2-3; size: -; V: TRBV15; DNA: TGTGCCACCAGCAGAGTTAGGGCAGATACGCAGTATTTT; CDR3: CATSRVRADTQYF
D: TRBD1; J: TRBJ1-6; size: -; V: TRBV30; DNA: TGTGCCTGGAGTGCAAGGACAGGGGAACATCGGGGTAATTCACCCCTCCACTTT; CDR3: CAWSARTGEHRGNSPLHF
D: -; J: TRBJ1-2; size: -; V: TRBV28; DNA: TGTGCCAGCAGTTCGACGATTACTAACTATGGCTACACCTTC; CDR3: CASSSTITNYGYTF
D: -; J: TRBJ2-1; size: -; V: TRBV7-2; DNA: TGTGCCAGCAGCTTGTTGGGGGCTGGGAGTTACAATGAGCAGTTCTTC; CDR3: CASSLLGAGSYNEQFF
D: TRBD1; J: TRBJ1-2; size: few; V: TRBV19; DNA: TGTGCCAGTAGTGTACAGGGGGCATTCGGCTACACCTTC; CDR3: CASSVQGAFGYTF
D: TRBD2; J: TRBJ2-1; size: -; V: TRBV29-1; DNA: TGCAGCGTCGGGACAGGGTATAGGACTAGCGGGACTGGTGAGCAGTTCTTC; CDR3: CSVGTGYRTSGTGEQFF
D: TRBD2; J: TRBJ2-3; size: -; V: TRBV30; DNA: TGTGCCTGGAGACCGGGACTAGCAACAGATACGCAGTATTTT; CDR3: CAWRPGLATDTQYF
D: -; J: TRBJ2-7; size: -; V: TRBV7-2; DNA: TGTGCCAGCAGCAAGGACACCAGCTCCTACGAGCAGTACTTC; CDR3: CASSKDTSSYEQYF
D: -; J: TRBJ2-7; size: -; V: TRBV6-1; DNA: TGTGCCAGCAGTGCCGGCCCCGGGTACGAGCAGTACTTC; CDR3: CASSAGPGYEQYF
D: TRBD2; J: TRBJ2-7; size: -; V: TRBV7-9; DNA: TGTGCCAGCAGCGAACCGGGACTAGCGGGTTGGAACTCCTACGAGCAGTACTTC; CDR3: CASSEPGLAGWNSYEQYF